This section outlines one TCR beta chain sequence together with its context. These data belong to a study of T cells in Graves' hyperthyroidism and ophthalmopathy. In germline, CDR1 is ENHRY, CDR2 SYGVKD. Trimming took off 0 bases at V and 6 bases at J, with 6 bases between the two ends. The CDR3 is 13 residues long. Amplification yielded TCR beta CDR3 regions, with RNA transcripts as the source. The primer set for the first-round RT-PCR of the TCR CDR3 was HTBI. TCRdb re-called the multiplex PCR reads through MiXCR, storing one row per CDR3 protein. The sample records 400,000 to 600,000 distinct CDR3 sequences, around 21% being singletons.

The sequence was collected from a man younger than 30 with Graves' hyperthyroidism. Material for sequencing was blood. The chain is built from TRBV10-3 and TRBJ1-5, with unresolved D. The CDR3 nucleotides read TGTGCCATCAGTGAGTCCCTTAGTCAGCCCCAGCATTTT. As protein: CAISESLSQPQHF.